This T cell receptor (beta chain) was identified in a study of OX40 agonist ivuxolimab in advanced cancers. Whole-study results and caveats: Some patients without response likewise showed low normalized clonal expansion.

V trimming: 9 bases; J trimming: 2 bases; junction bases outside the gene matches: 5. The CDR3 sequence is 14 residues long. Germline CDR1 is SEHNR and CDR2 is FQNEAQ (reference sequence). As for this clone: Its antigen is currently unknown.

Sequencing was performed with immunoSEQ multiplex PCR; in TCRdb, only in-frame clones are kept and a portion is missing. The data show roughly 48,000 clones, with roughly 90% seen just once and 40% to 55% held by the top ten. The rearrangement uses TRBV7-9 and TRBJ2-3; TRBD2 matches 10 bases. The sequences come from CD4+ or CD8+ T cells sorted from blood, collected in a trial of the OX40 agonist ivuxolimab. The sequence was obtained from an adult with an advanced solid tumor such as melanoma, head and neck, liver or kidney cancer. The CDR3, as DNA: TGTGCCAGTTACCTAGCGGGGGCCACAGATACGCAGTATTTT. Protein sequence: CASYLAGATDTQYF.